This is a list of T cell receptor beta chains from one sample in a study of blood T cell repertoires in COVID-19. Clones were sequenced by immunoSEQ multiplex PCR, and TCRdb holds only the in-frame ones, with some missing. The sample lists about 190,000 clones; roughly four fifths were seen once. Sequencing was carried out using peripheral blood. The receptors shown here come from a man under 40 with active or convalescent COVID-19. CDR3s include the opening cysteine and the closing phenylalanine or tryptophan. Not every row has a clone size; where given, it reads once, few, many or a size class.

V gene,clone size,CDR3 protein
TRBV10-2,.,CASRATENGDTIYF
TRBV24-1,.,CATRGLEESQPQHF
TRBV30,.,CAWRGGQGVYGYTF
TRBV4-3,few,CASSQTTGTGGEEQYF
TRBV4-1,.,CASSQPAGGAEGYTF
TRBV27,.,CASSLDGREGGSEQYF
TRBV13,.,CASSSSRKAGYGYTF
TRBV27,.,CASSPLPSLAGGEDEQFF
TRBV9,.,CASSVDLGGVRPSGNTIYF
TRBV19,.,CASVGTSGYEQYF
TRBV27,.,CASKDRVNTEAFF
TRBV11-3,.,CASSSSGQGALSPNTEAFF
TRBV2,.,CATRGDSHSPLHF
TRBV5-1,.,CASSPIGTPRQGDTQYF
TRBV19,.,CARYIRRQWAGLPLSYNEQFF
TRBV18,.,CASSETGNTIYF
TRBV7-9,.,CASRVWTAGTDTQYF
TRBV14,.,CASSQTTVNYGYTF
TRBV27,.,CASSLRNPTPGESYNSPLHF
TRBV29-1,.,CSVETKEGQRPLETQYF
TRBV27,.,CASSSADRGREAPLHF
TRBV30,few,CAWEGGNGLGQPQHF
TRBV5-1,.,CASSETLGTQYF
TRBV7-9,.,CASSWGSEPGGNEQFF
TRBV18,many,CASSPDSGVNTEAFF
TRBV5-6,.,CASRGRGETQYF
TRBV19,once,CASSTSLKLFF
TRBV27,.,CASSGLRGLDTQYF
TRBV3-1/TRBV3-2,.,CASSQTGTSTDTQYF
TRBV11-3,.,CASSSSSSEPYNEQFF
TRBV6-5,.,CASSYSLDSLWDGYTF
TRBV7-9,.,CASSLDSGANQPQHF
TRBV2,.,CASMGLDTDNSPLHF
TRBV2,.,CASSEWGDQETQYF
TRBV5-1,.,CASSHTSGISSYNEQFF
TRBV3-1/TRBV3-2,.,CASSPSLSGRALDEQFF
TRBV6-5,many,CASSPEDRDTGELFF
TRBV2,.,CASSDLQGRTGELFF
TRBV6-6,.,CASKQGTSGGYEQYF
TRBV6-5,.,CASSYSRGWNEQFF
TRBV11-2,.,CASRDWTGRTKNIQYF
TRBV15,once,CATSRDDSSQPQHF